This T cell receptor beta chain was obtained from a study of blood T cell repertoires in COVID-19. Looking at the study overall: Acute and convalescent COVID-19 samples came from the United States, Italy and Spain.

TCRdb keeps only in-frame clones here, not all; method: immunoSEQ multiplex PCR. The table has 150,000 to 200,000 clones, 75% to 90% seen once. The study assigned cohorts using participant-reported clinical history. Per the germline V gene, CDR1 is SNHLY and CDR2 is FYNNEI. The CDR3 is 12 amino acids. The ends were cut back, 7 bases at V and 10 bases at J, with 13 bases in the middle. The clonotype comes from a man aged 35 to 55 who had recovered from COVID-19. The rearrangement uses TRBV2 and TRBJ1-4; D uncertain. The material sequenced was PBMCs or T cells enriched from blood (not recorded which). The CDR3 sequence: CASISDGRKLFF. For the CDR3, the DNA is TGTGCCAGCATTTCTGACGGGAGAAAACTGTTTTTT.